The entry below describes one T cell receptor (beta chain). This specimen comes from a study of blood T cell repertoires in COVID-19. Looking at the study overall: T cells, B-cell-depleted T cells, or PBMCs provided the cDNA or gDNA that served as material.

Original data processing: How many nucleated cells were present was estimated from reference gene primer amplification. The table came from immunoSEQ multiplex PCR; TCRdb's copy has only in-frame clones and leaves some out. Clone size and the V and J calls come from that table; the DNA yielded D and trimming. Seen here are under 300,000 clones, approximately 85% observed once, and the top ten hold 11%. The germline V gene encodes CDR1 KGHDR and CDR2 SFDVKD. Trimming removed 2 bases from V and 9 bases from J, with 13 bases in between. This CDR3 has 14 amino acids. The V call is TRBV24-1, the J call TRBJ1-5; D is undetermined. This TCR derives from a woman in her 70s with acute or convalescent COVID-19. Sample: peripheral blood. The DNA for the CDR3 is TGTGCCACCAGTGATTCTAGTGGCCGGGGGCCCCAGCATTTT. It yields the protein CATSDSSGRGPQHF.